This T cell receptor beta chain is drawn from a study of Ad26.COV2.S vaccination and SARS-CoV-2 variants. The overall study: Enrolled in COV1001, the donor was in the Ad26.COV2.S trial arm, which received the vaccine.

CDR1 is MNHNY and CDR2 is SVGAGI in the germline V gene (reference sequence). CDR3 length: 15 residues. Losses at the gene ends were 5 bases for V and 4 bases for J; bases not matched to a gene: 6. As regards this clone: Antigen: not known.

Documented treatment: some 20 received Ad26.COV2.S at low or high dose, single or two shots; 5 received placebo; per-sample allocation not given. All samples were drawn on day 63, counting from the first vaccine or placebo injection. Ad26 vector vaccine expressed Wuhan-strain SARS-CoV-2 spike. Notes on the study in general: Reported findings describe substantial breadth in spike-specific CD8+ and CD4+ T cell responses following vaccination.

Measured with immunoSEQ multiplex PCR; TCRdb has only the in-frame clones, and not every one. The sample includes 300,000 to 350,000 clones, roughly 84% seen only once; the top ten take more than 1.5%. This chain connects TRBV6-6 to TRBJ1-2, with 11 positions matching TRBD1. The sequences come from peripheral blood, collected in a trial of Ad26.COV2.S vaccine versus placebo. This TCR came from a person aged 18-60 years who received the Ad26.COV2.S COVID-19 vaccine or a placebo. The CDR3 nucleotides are TGTGCCAGCAGTGCACCCGGGACAGGGGGCTATGGCTACACCTTC. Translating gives CASSAPGTGGYGYTF.